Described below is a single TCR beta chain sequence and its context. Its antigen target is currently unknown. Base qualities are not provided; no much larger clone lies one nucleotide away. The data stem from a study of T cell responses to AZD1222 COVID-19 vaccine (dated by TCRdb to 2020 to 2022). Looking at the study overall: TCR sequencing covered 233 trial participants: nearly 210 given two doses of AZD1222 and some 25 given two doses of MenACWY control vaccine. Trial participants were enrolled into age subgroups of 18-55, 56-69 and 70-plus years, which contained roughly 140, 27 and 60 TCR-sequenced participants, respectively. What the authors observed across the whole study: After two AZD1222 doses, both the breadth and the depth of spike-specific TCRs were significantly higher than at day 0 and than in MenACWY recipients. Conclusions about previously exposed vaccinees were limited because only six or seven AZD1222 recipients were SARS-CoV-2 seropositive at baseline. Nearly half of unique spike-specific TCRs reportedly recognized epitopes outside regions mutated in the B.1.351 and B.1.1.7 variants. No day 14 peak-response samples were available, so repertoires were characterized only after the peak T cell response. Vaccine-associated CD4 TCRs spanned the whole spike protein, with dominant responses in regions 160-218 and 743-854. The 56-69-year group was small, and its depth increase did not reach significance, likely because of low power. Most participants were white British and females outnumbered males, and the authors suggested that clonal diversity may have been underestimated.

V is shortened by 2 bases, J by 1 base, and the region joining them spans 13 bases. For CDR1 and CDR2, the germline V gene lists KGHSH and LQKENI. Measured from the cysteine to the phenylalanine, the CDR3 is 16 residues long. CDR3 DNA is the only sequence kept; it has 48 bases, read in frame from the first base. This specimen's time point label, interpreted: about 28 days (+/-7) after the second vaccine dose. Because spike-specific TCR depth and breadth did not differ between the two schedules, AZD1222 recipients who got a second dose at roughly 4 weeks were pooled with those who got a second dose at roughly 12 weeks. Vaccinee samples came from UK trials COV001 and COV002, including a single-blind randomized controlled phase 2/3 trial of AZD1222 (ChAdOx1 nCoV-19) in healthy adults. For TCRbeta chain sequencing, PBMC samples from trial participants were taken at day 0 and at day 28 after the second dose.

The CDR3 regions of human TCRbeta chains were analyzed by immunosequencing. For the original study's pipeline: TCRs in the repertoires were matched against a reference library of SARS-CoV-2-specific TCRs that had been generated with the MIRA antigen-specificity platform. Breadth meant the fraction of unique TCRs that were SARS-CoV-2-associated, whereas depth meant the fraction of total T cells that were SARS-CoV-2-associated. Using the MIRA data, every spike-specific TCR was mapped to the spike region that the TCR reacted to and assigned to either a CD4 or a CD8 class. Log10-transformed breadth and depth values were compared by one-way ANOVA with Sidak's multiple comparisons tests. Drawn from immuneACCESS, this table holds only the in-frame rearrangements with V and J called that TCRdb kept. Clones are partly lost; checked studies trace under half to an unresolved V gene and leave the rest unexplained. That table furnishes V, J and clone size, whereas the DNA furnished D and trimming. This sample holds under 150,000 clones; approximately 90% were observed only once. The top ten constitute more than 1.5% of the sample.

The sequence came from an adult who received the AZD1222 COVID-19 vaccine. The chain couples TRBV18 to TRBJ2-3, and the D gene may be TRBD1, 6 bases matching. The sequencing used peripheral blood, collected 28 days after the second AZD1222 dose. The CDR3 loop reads CASSPGLAGGTDTQYF. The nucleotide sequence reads TGTGCCAGCTCACCAGGTTTGGCAGGGGGCACAGATACGCAGTATTTT. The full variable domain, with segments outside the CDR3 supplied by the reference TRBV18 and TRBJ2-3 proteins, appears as NAGVMQNPRHLVRRRGQEARLRCSPMKGHSHVYWYRQLPEEGLKFMVYLQKENIIDESGMPKERFSAEFPKEGPSILRIQQVVRGDSAAYFCASSPGLAGGTDTQYFGPGTRLTVL.